This entry lists 9 T cell receptor beta chains sequenced from one sample in a study of OX40 agonist ivuxolimab in advanced cancers. Some clones are missing from TCRdb's copy, which holds only in-frame ones; the method was immunoSEQ multiplex PCR. This table holds 94,000 or so clones, around four fifths found once. This specimen was CD4+ or CD8+ T cells sorted from blood, taken in a trial of the OX40 agonist ivuxolimab. These TCRs come from an adult with an advanced solid tumor such as melanoma, head and neck, liver or kidney cancer.

About this clone itself: One end of the junction does not line up with germline, which may come from a read error. The chain links TRBV18 to TRBJ2-3; D remains ambiguous. This CDR3 is built from 13 residues. CDR1 and CDR2 from the germline V gene are KGHSH and LQKENI. As DNA, the CDR3 is TGTTCCAGCTCACCTAGAAGGGAAGATACGCAGTATTTT. Translation: CSSSPRREDTQYF.

This chain connects TRBV6-6 to TRBJ1-2; tentative D call: TRBD1 (6 bases). V dropped 7 bases and J dropped 6 bases, with 21 bases sitting between them. The CDR3 extends over 15 amino acids. The germline CDR1 and CDR2 sequences are MNHNY and SVGAGI (reference sequence). The CDR3: CASTGVRDRRHGYTF. The CDR3, as DNA: TGTGCCAGCACCGGCGTTAGAGACAGGCGGCATGGCTACACCTTC.

The rearrangement joins TRBV19 to TRBJ1-6, with TRBD1 matching over 10 bases. The CDR3 extends over 15 amino acids. After removal of 7 bases from V and 7 bases from J, the junction contained 7 bases not matched to a gene. Germline V lookup: CDR1 LNHDA, CDR2 SQIVND (reference sequence). The CDR3: CASKSSGQGNSPLHF. For the CDR3, the DNA is TGTGCCAGTAAGTCCTCGGGACAGGGGAATTCACCCCTCCACTTT. Drawing the rest from reference TRBV19 and TRBJ1-6, the complete variable domain is DGGITQSPKYLFRKEGQNVTLSCEQNLNHDAMYWYRQDPGQGLRLIYYSQIVNDFQKGDIAEGYSVSREKKESFPLTVTSAQKNPTAFYLCASKSSGQGNSPLHFGNGTRLTVT.

The CDR3 spells CASSVGDSYGYTF. CDR3 nucleotide sequence: TGTGCCAGCAGCGTAGGGGACAGCTATGGCTACACCTTC. The chain combines TRBV9 with TRBJ1-2, with 7 bases identical to TRBD1. The V gene's germline CDR1 is SGDLS and CDR2 YYNGEE. This CDR3 is built from 13 residues. The V and J ends lost 0 bases and 4 bases, in that order; junction bases with no gene match: 0.

The chain has TRBV23-1 and TRBJ1-2, with D hard to call. Being an ORF, TRBV23-1 has a function that is uncertain. The germline V and J ends were trimmed by 1 base and 6 bases, with 18 bases remaining between them. The CDR3 extends over 16 amino acids. The DNA of the CDR3 is TGCGCCAGCAGTCAATTCAGGCCCGGAGGGTTTGATGGCTACACCTTC. Its translation is CASSQFRPGGFDGYTF.

This clone was picked up a small number of times. The chain couples TRBV5-1 to TRBJ1-1; D might be TRBD1 (5 bases). The V gene's germline CDR1 is SGHRS and CDR2 YFSETQ. Deletions cut 4 bases from V and 5 bases from J, with 15 bases between. The CDR3 loop spans 14 amino acids. The CDR3 DNA reads TGCGCCAGCAGCCCATCAGGAGGGGTGACTGAAGCTTTCTTT. Protein sequence: CASSPSGGVTEAFF.

The rearrangement uses TRBV5-1 and TRBJ1-3; D is possibly TRBD1 (5 bases). Germline V lookup: CDR1 SGHRS, CDR2 YFSETQ. This CDR3 has 16 amino acids. Trimming shortened V by 3 bases and J by 4 bases, and 17 bases separated the two germline ends. CDR3 region: CASSWGTTNLGNTIYF. The CDR3 nucleotides read TGCGCCAGCAGCTGGGGGACCACAAACTTGGGAAACACCATATATTTT.

CDR3 loop: CASSPLGGGEDTQYF. DNA for the CDR3: TGTGCCAGCTCACCCCTTGGCGGGGGCGAAGATACGCAGTATTTT. The chain joins TRBV18 to TRBJ2-3; D is perhaps TRBD2 (7 bases). This CDR3 comprises 15 residues. V lost 3 bases, J lost 5 bases, and 15 bases lay in between. The germline gives CDR1 KGHSH, CDR2 LQKENI.

The chain uses TRBV7-2 and TRBJ2-7, with 8 nucleotides matching TRBD1. Losses at the gene ends were 1 base for V and 4 bases for J; bases not matched to a gene: 3. This CDR3 is built from 14 residues. Germline lookup yields CDR1 SGHTA and CDR2 FQGNSA. The CDR3 DNA is TGTGCCAGCAGCTTAGGCGACAGGGGATACGAGCAGTACGTC. It is translated as CASSLGDRGYEQYV.